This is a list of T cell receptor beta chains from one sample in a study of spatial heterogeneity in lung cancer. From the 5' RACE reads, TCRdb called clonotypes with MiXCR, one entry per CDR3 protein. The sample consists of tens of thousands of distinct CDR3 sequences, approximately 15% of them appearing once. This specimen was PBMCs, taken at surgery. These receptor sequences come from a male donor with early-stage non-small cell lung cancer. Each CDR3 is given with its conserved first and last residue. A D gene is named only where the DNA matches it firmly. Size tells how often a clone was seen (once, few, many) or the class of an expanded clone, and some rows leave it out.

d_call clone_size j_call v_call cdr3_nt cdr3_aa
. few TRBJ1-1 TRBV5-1 TGCGCCAGCAGCTTGGGGCAGGGGCTTGACGCTTTCTTT CASSLGQGLDAFF
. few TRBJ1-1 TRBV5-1 TGCGCCAGCAGCTTGGCGGGGTTGGGCACTGAAGCTTTCTTT CASSLAGLGTEAFF
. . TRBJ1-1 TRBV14 TGTGCCAGCAGCCAAGGGGATCGGCTCCGGGGAGGAGACACTGAAGCTTTCTTT CASSQGDRLRGGDTEAFF
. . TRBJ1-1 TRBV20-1 TGCAGTGCTGGGGCCGGGATTTCTATGAACACTGAAGCTTTCTTT CSAGAGISMNTEAFF
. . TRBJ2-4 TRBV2 TGTGCCAGCCTCCTCGACAGCGCCAAAAACATTCAGTACTTC CASLLDSAKNIQYF
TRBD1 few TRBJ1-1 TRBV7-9 TGTGCCAGCAGCCGTGCGACAGGGGTCACTGAAGCTTTCTTT CASSRATGVTEAFF
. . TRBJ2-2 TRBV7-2 TGTGCCAACATCCTAACCCCCGGGGTGAACACCGGGGAGCTGTTTTTT CANILTPGVNTGELFF
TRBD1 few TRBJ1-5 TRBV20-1 TGCAGTGCTTTCACAGGGGGCGGACAGCCCCAGCATTTT CSAFTGGGQPQHF
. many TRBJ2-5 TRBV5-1 TGCGCCAGCAGCGTTCAGGAGACCCAGTACTTC CASSVQETQYF
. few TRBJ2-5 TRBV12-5 TGTGCTAGTGGTCCCGGACAGAATTTGGAGACCCAGTACTTC CASGPGQNLETQYF
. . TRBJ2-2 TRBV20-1 TGCAGTGCTAGGAAGGACGCCGGGGAGCTGTTTTTT CSARKDAGELFF
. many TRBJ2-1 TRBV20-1 TGCAGTGCTAGAGTCGTGGACCAAGGGCGAAATGAGCAGTTCTTC CSARVVDQGRNEQFF
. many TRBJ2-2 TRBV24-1 TGTGCCACCTTCGACGGGAACACCGGGGAGCTGTTTTTT CATFDGNTGELFF
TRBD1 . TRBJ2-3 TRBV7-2 TGTGCCAGCAGCTCCCGACAGGGGGGGACAGATACGCAGTATTTT CASSSRQGGTDTQYF
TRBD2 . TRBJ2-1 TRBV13 TGTGCCAGCGCTCTGACTGCGGGGGATCCTGAGCAGTTCTTC CASALTAGDPEQFF
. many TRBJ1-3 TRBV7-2 TGTGCCAGCAGCTTCGTTGGAGCTAGCTCTGGAAACACCATATATTTT CASSFVGASSGNTIYF
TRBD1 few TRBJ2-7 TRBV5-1 TGCGCCAGCAGCGCCGGGACAGGGGGCCCCGGGCTACTTTACGAGCAGTACTTC CASSAGTGGPGLLYEQYF
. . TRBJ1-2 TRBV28 TGTGCCAGCAGAAAGACACGGTATGGCTACACCTTC CASRKTRYGYTF
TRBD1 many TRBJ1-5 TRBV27 TGTGCCAGCAGTTTAAGAGGGGGCTATCAGCCCCAGCATTTT CASSLRGGYQPQHF
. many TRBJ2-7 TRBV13 TGTGCCAGCAGCGCAAAGGACCGCTACGAGCAGTACTTC CASSAKDRYEQYF
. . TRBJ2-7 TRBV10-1 TGCGCCAGCCAAGGGAACGGCTACGAGCAGTACTTC CASQGNGYEQYF
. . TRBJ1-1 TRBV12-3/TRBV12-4 TGTGCCAGCAGCCGGTACCCGGGCGGGGCGAACACTGAAGCTTTCTTT CASSRYPGGANTEAFF